This T cell receptor (beta chain) was found in a study of cytomegalovirus exposure and HLA in healthy donors. Study results and limitations: Specificity of three CMV-associated chains for CMV antigens was verified in vitro. Investigators reported 164 TCR beta chains as tied to cytomegalovirus. Earlier results showed most TCR beta V segments being productive about 90% or about 30% of the time. Within a later analysis, the majority of CMV-associated TCR beta chains appeared HLA-restricted.

The CDR3 has 16 residues. Germline loops: CDR1 LNHDA, CDR2 SQIVND (reference sequence). The germline V and J ends were trimmed by 2 bases and 0 bases, with 11 bases remaining between them. The PCR contained 60 Vbeta and 13 Jbeta primers. Assay used: immunoSEQ multiplex PCR; TCRdb lists only in-frame clones, some missing. The sample lists under 250,000 clones, around 86% occurring once. With regard to this clone: Its matching antigen is unknown.

Sequenced input: PBMCs. The sequence derives from a woman between 45 and 65 years old in good health and CMV-seropositive. The chain joins TRBV19 to TRBJ1-3; D gene unclear. DNA of the CDR3: TGTGCCAGTAGTATATGGGGAGAGAGCTCTGGAAACACCATATATTTT. This sequence encodes CASSIWGESSGNTIYF.